A selection of T cell receptor beta chains follows, all from one sample in a study of radiation and T cells in renal cell carcinoma. Clones were sequenced by immunoSEQ multiplex PCR, and TCRdb holds only the in-frame ones, with some missing. Among approximately 85,000 clones listed, about nine tenths were seen once. Sequenced material: blood, taken from a patient whose treatment included radiotherapy and nephrectomy. Every receptor here comes from an older woman with renal cell carcinoma. CDR3s include the opening cysteine and the closing phenylalanine or tryptophan. The D gene is left open where the match is weak. The size of a clone is reported for some rows only, either as once, few or many, or as a class for expanded clones.

D gene: .; J gene: TRBJ2-5; CDR3 length: 16; clone size: .; V gene: TRBV5-6; CDR3 DNA: TGTGCCAGCAGCTCTTTAGCACTCGGGTACCAAGAGACCCAGTACTTC; CDR3 protein: CASSSLALGYQETQYF
D gene: TRBD1; J gene: TRBJ1-2; CDR3 length: 15; clone size: .; V gene: TRBV7-9; CDR3 DNA: TGTGCCAGCACGCCTTCCGGGACAGAAGTTCATGGCTACACCTTC; CDR3 protein: CASTPSGTEVHGYTF
D gene: .; J gene: TRBJ2-7; CDR3 length: 15; clone size: once; V gene: TRBV27; CDR3 DNA: TGTGCCAGCAGTTCCCCCCTGGCAGGGGTCTACGAGCAGTACTTC; CDR3 protein: CASSSPLAGVYEQYF
D gene: TRBD1; J gene: TRBJ2-1; CDR3 length: 15; clone size: .; V gene: TRBV9; CDR3 DNA: TGTGCCAGCAGCGTTGGGACAGGGGGCAACAATGAGCAGTTCTTC; CDR3 protein: CASSVGTGGNNEQFF
D gene: .; J gene: TRBJ2-7; CDR3 length: 15; clone size: .; V gene: TRBV5-4; CDR3 DNA: TGTGCCAGCAGTTTGGGATCAGGGGCCTCCTACGAGCAGTACTTC; CDR3 protein: CASSLGSGASYEQYF
D gene: TRBD1; J gene: TRBJ2-2; CDR3 length: 14; clone size: .; V gene: TRBV29-1; CDR3 DNA: TGCAGCGGGAGACAGGGGGTGGACACCGGGGAGCTGTTTTTT; CDR3 protein: CSGRQGVDTGELFF
D gene: .; J gene: TRBJ2-1; CDR3 length: 13; clone size: .; V gene: TRBV9; CDR3 DNA: TGTGCCAGCAGCGTAGTTCTGGGGGTGGAGCAGTTCTTC; CDR3 protein: CASSVVLGVEQFF
D gene: .; J gene: TRBJ1-3; CDR3 length: 16; clone size: .; V gene: TRBV6-5; CDR3 DNA: TGTGCCAGCAGTTACTCGTTGGCCCTTTCTGGAAACACCATATATTTT; CDR3 protein: CASSYSLALSGNTIYF
D gene: .; J gene: TRBJ2-3; CDR3 length: 15; clone size: .; V gene: TRBV5-1; CDR3 DNA: TGCGCCAGCAGCTTGGAGGCGCGCAGCACAGATACGCAGTATTTT; CDR3 protein: CASSLEARSTDTQYF
D gene: TRBD2; J gene: TRBJ2-7; CDR3 length: 17; clone size: .; V gene: TRBV7-8; CDR3 DNA: TGTGCCAGCAGCTTAGCCTCCGGCGGGGCGGGGGCCTACGAGCAGTACTTC; CDR3 protein: CASSLASGGAGAYEQYF
D gene: TRBD2; J gene: TRBJ2-3; CDR3 length: 17; clone size: .; V gene: TRBV4-3; CDR3 DNA: TGCGCCAGCAGCCAAATGACTAGCGGGGGGACCACAGATACGCAGTATTTT; CDR3 protein: CASSQMTSGGTTDTQYF
D gene: .; J gene: TRBJ2-3; CDR3 length: 13; clone size: .; V gene: TRBV15; CDR3 DNA: TGTGCCACCAGGCGGGGTTCAGGGGATACGCAGTATTTT; CDR3 protein: CATRRGSGDTQYF
D gene: .; J gene: TRBJ2-2; CDR3 length: 15; clone size: .; V gene: TRBV2; CDR3 DNA: TGTGCCAGCAGTGAAGCGCTTGTGCCCACCGGGGAGCTGTTTTTT; CDR3 protein: CASSEALVPTGELFF
D gene: .; J gene: TRBJ2-7; CDR3 length: 12; clone size: .; V gene: TRBV29-1; CDR3 DNA: TGCAGCGTTGAGGCAGGCTCCTACGAGCAGTACTTC; CDR3 protein: CSVEAGSYEQYF
D gene: .; J gene: TRBJ1-1; CDR3 length: 14; clone size: .; V gene: TRBV6-6; CDR3 DNA: TGTGCCAGCAGTTACTCGGGACTTAACACTGAAGCTTTCTTT; CDR3 protein: CASSYSGLNTEAFF
D gene: TRBD2; J gene: TRBJ2-3; CDR3 length: 17; clone size: .; V gene: TRBV5-1; CDR3 DNA: TGCGCCAGCAGCTTGGAAACTAGCGGGGTGGGCACAGATACGCAGTATTTT; CDR3 protein: CASSLETSGVGTDTQYF
D gene: TRBD1; J gene: TRBJ2-1; CDR3 length: 14; clone size: .; V gene: TRBV19; CDR3 DNA: TGTGCCAGTAGTACTCCAGGACAGGGGCCCGAGCAGTTCTTC; CDR3 protein: CASSTPGQGPEQFF
D gene: .; J gene: TRBJ1-1; CDR3 length: 13; clone size: .; V gene: TRBV19; CDR3 DNA: TGTGCCAGTAGTATGGGGAGGAACACTGAAGCTTTCTTT; CDR3 protein: CASSMGRNTEAFF
D gene: TRBD1; J gene: TRBJ1-2; CDR3 length: 12; clone size: .; V gene: TRBV2; CDR3 DNA: TGTGCCAGCGAGAGGACAGGGGAAGGCTACACCTTC; CDR3 protein: CASERTGEGYTF
D gene: TRBD1; J gene: TRBJ1-1; CDR3 length: 14; clone size: once; V gene: TRBV7-8; CDR3 DNA: TGTGCCAGCACCCCACAGGGGCGGAACACTGAAGCTTTCTTT; CDR3 protein: CASTPQGRNTEAFF
D gene: TRBD2; J gene: TRBJ2-1; CDR3 length: 19; clone size: .; V gene: TRBV19; CDR3 DNA: TGTGCCAGTAGTATGGGTCTAGCGGGGGGTCTTCCCCTTTACAATGAGCAGTTCTTC; CDR3 protein: CASSMGLAGGLPLYNEQFF
D gene: TRBD1; J gene: TRBJ2-2; CDR3 length: 15; clone size: .; V gene: TRBV19; CDR3 DNA: TGTGCCAGTAGTTCGGGACAGACGAACACCGGGGAGCTGTTTTTT; CDR3 protein: CASSSGQTNTGELFF
D gene: TRBD2; J gene: TRBJ2-1; CDR3 length: 16; clone size: .; V gene: TRBV14; CDR3 DNA: TGTGCCAGCAGCCTCATTAGCGGGAGCTCCTACAATGAGCAGTTCTTC; CDR3 protein: CASSLISGSSYNEQFF
D gene: .; J gene: TRBJ2-1; CDR3 length: 14; clone size: .; V gene: TRBV6-5; CDR3 DNA: TGTGCCAGCAGTTATAGGGTCCAGGGGAATGAGCAGTTCTTC; CDR3 protein: CASSYRVQGNEQFF
D gene: .; J gene: TRBJ1-1; CDR3 length: 13; clone size: few; V gene: TRBV19; CDR3 DNA: TGTGCCAGTATCCCTGACCGGAACACTGAAGCTTTCTTT; CDR3 protein: CASIPDRNTEAFF
D gene: .; J gene: TRBJ2-2; CDR3 length: 15; clone size: .; V gene: TRBV11-3; CDR3 DNA: TGTGCCAGCAGCCCACCGGGACGCCGGACCGGGGAGCTGTTTTTT; CDR3 protein: CASSPPGRRTGELFF
D gene: .; J gene: TRBJ2-1; CDR3 length: 17; clone size: .; V gene: TRBV5-1; CDR3 DNA: TGCGCCAGCAGCGGGGCCTGGGGCGGTAGCTCCTACAATGAGCAGTTCTTC; CDR3 protein: CASSGAWGGSSYNEQFF
D gene: TRBD1; J gene: TRBJ2-3; CDR3 length: 15; clone size: .; V gene: TRBV7-3; CDR3 DNA: TGTGCCAGCAGCTCCGGACAGGGGAGCACAGATACGCAGTATTTT; CDR3 protein: CASSSGQGSTDTQYF
D gene: TRBD2; J gene: TRBJ2-2; CDR3 length: 17; clone size: .; V gene: TRBV19; CDR3 DNA: TGTGCCAGTAAGGGACTAGCGGGGGGGCAAGACACCGGGGAGCTGTTTTTT; CDR3 protein: CASKGLAGGQDTGELFF
D gene: .; J gene: TRBJ2-1; CDR3 length: 15; clone size: .; V gene: TRBV7-3; CDR3 DNA: TGTGCCAGCAGCTTAATGGGGTCCTCCTACAATGAGCAGTTCTTC; CDR3 protein: CASSLMGSSYNEQFF
D gene: .; J gene: TRBJ2-2; CDR3 length: 15; clone size: .; V gene: TRBV4-1; CDR3 DNA: TGCGCCAGCAGCCAAGAGGCGGACAGATCCGGGGAGCTGTTTTTT; CDR3 protein: CASSQEADRSGELFF
D gene: .; J gene: TRBJ2-1; CDR3 length: 15; clone size: .; V gene: TRBV15; CDR3 DNA: TGTGCCACCAGCAGAGATAACACAGGAGCTAATGAGCAGTTCTTC; CDR3 protein: CATSRDNTGANEQFF
D gene: TRBD1; J gene: TRBJ2-7; CDR3 length: 16; clone size: .; V gene: TRBV4-1; CDR3 DNA: TGCGCCAGCAGCCAACCCTCCGGGACAGGGGGCTACGAGCAGTACTTC; CDR3 protein: CASSQPSGTGGYEQYF
D gene: .; J gene: TRBJ1-1; CDR3 length: 15; clone size: .; V gene: TRBV4-3; CDR3 DNA: TGCGCCAGCAGCCAAGATGGTCAGCTAGCGGATAAAGCTTTCTTT; CDR3 protein: CASSQDGQLADKAFF
D gene: TRBD1; J gene: TRBJ2-5; CDR3 length: 13; clone size: .; V gene: TRBV19; CDR3 DNA: TGTGCCAGTAGTATGACAGGGCAAGAGACCCAGTACTTC; CDR3 protein: CASSMTGQETQYF
D gene: TRBD2; J gene: TRBJ2-2; CDR3 length: 16; clone size: .; V gene: TRBV27; CDR3 DNA: TGTGCCAGCAGTCATCTAGCGGGGGGGAACACCGGGGAGCTGTTTTTT; CDR3 protein: CASSHLAGGNTGELFF
D gene: .; J gene: TRBJ1-1; CDR3 length: 12; clone size: .; V gene: TRBV7-6; CDR3 DNA: TGTGCCAGCAGCTCCCCAGGGTTTGAAGCTTTCTTT; CDR3 protein: CASSSPGFEAFF
D gene: .; J gene: TRBJ2-7; CDR3 length: 11; clone size: .; V gene: TRBV19; CDR3 DNA: TGTGCCAGTAGTGCCAACTACGAGCAGTACTTC; CDR3 protein: CASSANYEQYF
D gene: TRBD2; J gene: TRBJ2-1; CDR3 length: 15; clone size: once; V gene: TRBV19; CDR3 DNA: TGTGCCAGTAGGCTTAGCGGCGGGGGGGCCAATGAGCAGTTCTTC; CDR3 protein: CASRLSGGGANEQFF
D gene: TRBD2; J gene: TRBJ2-5; CDR3 length: 16; clone size: .; V gene: TRBV5-1; CDR3 DNA: TGCGCCAGCAGCTTGACGGGGAAGCGGGGACCGGAGACCCAGTACTTC; CDR3 protein: CASSLTGKRGPETQYF
D gene: TRBD2; J gene: TRBJ2-5; CDR3 length: 16; clone size: .; V gene: TRBV9; CDR3 DNA: TGTGCCAGCAGCCCCGTGGGAGCGGGGGGGCAAGAGACCCAGTACTTC; CDR3 protein: CASSPVGAGGQETQYF
D gene: .; J gene: TRBJ2-2; CDR3 length: 14; clone size: .; V gene: TRBV29-1; CDR3 DNA: TGCAGCGTTGAGAGCGGTACGAACACCGGGGAGCTGTTTTTT; CDR3 protein: CSVESGTNTGELFF